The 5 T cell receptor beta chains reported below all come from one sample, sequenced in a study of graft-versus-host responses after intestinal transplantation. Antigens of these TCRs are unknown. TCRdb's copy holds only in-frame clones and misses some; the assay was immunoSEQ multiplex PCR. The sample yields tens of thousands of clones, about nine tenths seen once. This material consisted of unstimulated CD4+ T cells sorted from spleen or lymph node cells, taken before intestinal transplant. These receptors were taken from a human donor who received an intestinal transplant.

Here the CDR3 DNA reads TGTGCCAGCAGCTCACGGGAGTTTCGTGAAAAACTGTTTTTT. It is translated as CASSSREFREKLFF. V usage is TRBV7-3 and J usage is TRBJ1-4; D is undetermined. CDR1 is SGHTA and CDR2 is FQGTGA in the germline V gene. The CDR3 is 14 residues long. The V end was cut by 4 bases, the J end by 7 bases, with 13 bases between.

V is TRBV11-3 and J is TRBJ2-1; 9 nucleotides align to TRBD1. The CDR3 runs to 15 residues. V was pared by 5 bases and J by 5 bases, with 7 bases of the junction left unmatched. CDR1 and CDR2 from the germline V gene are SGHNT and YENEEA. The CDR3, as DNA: TGTGCCAGCAGCCGTCCCGGGACAGGGAACAATGAGCAGTTCTTC. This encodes CASSRPGTGNNEQFF.

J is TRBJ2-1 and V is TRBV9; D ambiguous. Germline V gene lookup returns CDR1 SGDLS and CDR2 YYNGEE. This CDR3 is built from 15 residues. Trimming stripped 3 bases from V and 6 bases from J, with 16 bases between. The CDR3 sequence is CASSGSPRGPNEQFF. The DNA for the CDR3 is TGTGCCAGCAGCGGGAGCCCCCGAGGACCCAATGAGCAGTTCTTC.

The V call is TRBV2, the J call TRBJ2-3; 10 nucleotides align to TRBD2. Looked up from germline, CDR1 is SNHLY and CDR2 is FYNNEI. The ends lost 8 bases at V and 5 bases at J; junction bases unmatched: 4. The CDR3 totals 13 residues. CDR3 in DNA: TGTGCCAGCCTAGCGGGAGAGAAAGATACGCAGTATTTT. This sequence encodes CASLAGEKDTQYF.

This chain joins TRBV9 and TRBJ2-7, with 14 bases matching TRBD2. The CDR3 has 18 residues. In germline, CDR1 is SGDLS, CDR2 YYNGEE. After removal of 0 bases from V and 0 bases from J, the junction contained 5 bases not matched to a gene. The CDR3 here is CASSVAGGLAGASYEQYF. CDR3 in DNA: TGTGCCAGCAGCGTAGCTGGGGGACTAGCGGGAGCCTCCTACGAGCAGTACTTC.